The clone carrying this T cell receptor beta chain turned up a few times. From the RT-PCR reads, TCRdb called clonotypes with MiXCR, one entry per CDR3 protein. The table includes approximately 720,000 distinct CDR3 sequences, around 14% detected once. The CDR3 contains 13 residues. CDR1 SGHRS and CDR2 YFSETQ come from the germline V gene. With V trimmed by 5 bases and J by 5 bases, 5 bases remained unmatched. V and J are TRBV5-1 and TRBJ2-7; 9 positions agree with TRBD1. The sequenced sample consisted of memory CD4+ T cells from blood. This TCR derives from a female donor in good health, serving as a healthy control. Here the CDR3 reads CASSRQGDNEQYF. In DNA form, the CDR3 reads TGCGCCAGCAGTAGACAGGGGGACAACGAGCAGTACTTC. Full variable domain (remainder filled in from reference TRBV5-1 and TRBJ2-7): KAGVTQTPRYLIKTRGQQVTLSCSPISGHRSVSWYQQTPGQGLQFLFEYFSETQRNKGNFPGRFSGRQFSNSRSEMNVSTLELGDSALYLCASSRQGDNEQYFGPGTRLTVT.